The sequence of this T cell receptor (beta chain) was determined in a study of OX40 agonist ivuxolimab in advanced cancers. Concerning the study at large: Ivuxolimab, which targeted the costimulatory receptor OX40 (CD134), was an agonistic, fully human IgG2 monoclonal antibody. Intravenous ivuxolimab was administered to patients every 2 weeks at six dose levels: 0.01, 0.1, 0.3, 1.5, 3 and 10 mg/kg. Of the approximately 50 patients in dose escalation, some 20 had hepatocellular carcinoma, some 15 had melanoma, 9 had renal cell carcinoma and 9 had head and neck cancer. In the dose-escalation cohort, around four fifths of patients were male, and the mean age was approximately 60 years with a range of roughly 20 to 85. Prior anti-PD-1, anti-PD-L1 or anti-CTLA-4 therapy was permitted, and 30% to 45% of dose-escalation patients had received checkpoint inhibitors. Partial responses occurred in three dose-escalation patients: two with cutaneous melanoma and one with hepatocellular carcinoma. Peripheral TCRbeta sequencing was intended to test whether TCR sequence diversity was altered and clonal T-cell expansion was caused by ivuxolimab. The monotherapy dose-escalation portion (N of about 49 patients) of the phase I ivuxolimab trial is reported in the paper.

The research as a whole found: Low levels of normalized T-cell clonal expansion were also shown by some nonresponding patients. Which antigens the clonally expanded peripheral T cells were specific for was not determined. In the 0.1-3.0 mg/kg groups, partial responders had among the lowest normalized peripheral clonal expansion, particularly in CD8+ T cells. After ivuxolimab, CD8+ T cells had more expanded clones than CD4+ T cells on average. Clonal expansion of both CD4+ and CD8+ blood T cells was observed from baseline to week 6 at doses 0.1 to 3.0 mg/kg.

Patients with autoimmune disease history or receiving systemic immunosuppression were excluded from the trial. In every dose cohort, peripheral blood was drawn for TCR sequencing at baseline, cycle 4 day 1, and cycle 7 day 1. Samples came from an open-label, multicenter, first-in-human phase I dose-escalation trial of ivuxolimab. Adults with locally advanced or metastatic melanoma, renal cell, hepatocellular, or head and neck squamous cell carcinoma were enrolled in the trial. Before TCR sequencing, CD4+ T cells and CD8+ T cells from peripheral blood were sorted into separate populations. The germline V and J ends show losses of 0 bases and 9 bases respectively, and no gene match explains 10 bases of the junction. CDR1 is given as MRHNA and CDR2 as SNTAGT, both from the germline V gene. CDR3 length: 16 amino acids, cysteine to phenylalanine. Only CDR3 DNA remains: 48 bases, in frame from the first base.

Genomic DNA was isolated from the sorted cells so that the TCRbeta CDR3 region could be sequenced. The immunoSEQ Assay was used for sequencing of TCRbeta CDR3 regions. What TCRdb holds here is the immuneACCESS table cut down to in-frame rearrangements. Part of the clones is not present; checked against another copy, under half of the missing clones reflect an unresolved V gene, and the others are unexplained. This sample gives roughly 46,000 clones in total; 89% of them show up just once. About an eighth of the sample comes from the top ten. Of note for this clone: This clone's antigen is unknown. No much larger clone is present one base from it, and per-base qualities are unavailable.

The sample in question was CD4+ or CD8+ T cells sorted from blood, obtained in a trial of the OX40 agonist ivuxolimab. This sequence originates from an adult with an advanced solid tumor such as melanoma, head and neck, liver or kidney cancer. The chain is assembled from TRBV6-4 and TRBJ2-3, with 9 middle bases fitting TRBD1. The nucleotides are TGTGCCAGCAGTGACTCTGTCCGGGACAGGGTTTTGACGCAGTATTTT. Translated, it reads CASSDSVRDRVLTQYF.